This T cell receptor beta chain was identified during a study of T cell responses to AZD1222 COVID-19 vaccine. Some clones are missing from TCRdb's copy, which holds only in-frame ones; the method was immunoSEQ multiplex PCR. The data show some 140,000 clones, 65% to 90% seen once. Germline V gives CDR1 KGHSH, CDR2 LQKENI. This CDR3 region has 13 residues. V lost 8 bases and J lost 1, with 11 bases in between. Study-wide findings and caveats: Targeting of unmutated variant regions was reportedly seen in nearly half of spike-specific TCRs.

Of note for this clone: Its antigen is still unknown.

The sequence was obtained from an adult who received the MenACWY meningococcal vaccine as a control. The genes are TRBV18 and TRBJ1-1; the D gene is possibly TRBD1 (5 bases). The sequenced sample was peripheral blood, obtained 28 days after the second dose of the MenACWY control vaccine. For the CDR3, the DNA is TGTGCCAGCCTCCGGGACCAGAACACTGAAGCTTTCTTT. Amino acids: CASLRDQNTEAFF.